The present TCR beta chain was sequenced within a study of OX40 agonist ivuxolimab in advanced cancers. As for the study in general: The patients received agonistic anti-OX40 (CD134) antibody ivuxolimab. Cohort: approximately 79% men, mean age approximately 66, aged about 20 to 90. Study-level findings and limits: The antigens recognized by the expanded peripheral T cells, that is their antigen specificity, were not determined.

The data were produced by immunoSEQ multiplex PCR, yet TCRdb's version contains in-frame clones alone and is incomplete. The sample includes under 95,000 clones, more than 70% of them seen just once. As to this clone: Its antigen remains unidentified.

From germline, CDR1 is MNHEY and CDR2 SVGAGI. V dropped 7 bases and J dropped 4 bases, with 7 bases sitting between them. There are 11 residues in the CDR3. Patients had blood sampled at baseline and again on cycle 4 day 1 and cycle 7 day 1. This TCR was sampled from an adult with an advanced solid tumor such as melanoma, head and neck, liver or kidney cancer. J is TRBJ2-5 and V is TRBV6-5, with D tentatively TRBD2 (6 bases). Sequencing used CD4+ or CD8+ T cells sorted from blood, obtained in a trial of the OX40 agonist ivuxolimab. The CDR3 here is CASTGGETQYF. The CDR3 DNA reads TGTGCCAGCACCGGGGGAGAGACCCAGTACTTC.